The clone carrying this T cell receptor beta chain was seen just once. Its target is unknown. V shed 8 bases and J 0 bases; nucleotides not matched to a gene: 5. The CDR3 totals 15 residues. Germline-derived CDR1 and CDR2 are LNHDA and SQIVND (reference sequence). This entry is derived from a study of a mutant IDH1 vaccine in newly diagnosed glioma. Study-level information: In some groups vaccination began 4-6 weeks post-radiotherapy; others received it with temozolomide.

Time point defined: week 11, during vaccination. It was 300 ug of mutant IDH1 20-mer peptide that made up each vaccine dose, given with topical imiquimod. The repertoire was sequenced with immunoSEQ multiplex PCR; TCRdb's copy has only in-frame clones and lacks some. This table has around 40,000 clones, 84% appearing once. The chain recombines TRBV19 with TRBJ2-1; TRBD1 aligns across 9 bases. Sample: PBMCs, taken from a glioma patient whose treatment included an IDH1 peptide vaccine. The clonotype was recovered from a middle-aged man with glioma. The CDR3 region is CASSGTGSSYNEQFF. As DNA, the CDR3 is TGTGCCAGTTCCGGGACAGGGAGCTCCTACAATGAGCAGTTCTTC.